This record covers a single TCR beta chain. The data derive from a study of T cells in Graves' hyperthyroidism and ophthalmopathy. TCR beta CDR3 regions were amplified from RNA transcripts. When the TCR CDR3 underwent first-round RT-PCR, the HTBI primer set was used. Via MiXCR, TCRdb re-called the multiplex PCR reads, giving one row per CDR3 protein. The sample includes about 320,000 distinct CDR3 sequences, around 16% of them seen just once. The trim removed 2 bases at V and 5 bases at J, leaving 7 bases unmatched. The CDR3 has 15 amino acids. The germline CDR1 and CDR2 sequences are SGDLS and YYNGEE.

The chain is built from TRBV9 and TRBJ2-5, with 9 nucleotides matching TRBD1. This TCR was recovered from a man younger than 40 with Graves' hyperthyroidism. Sequences were obtained from blood. The CDR3 spells CASSVRTGEGETQYF. The CDR3 DNA reads as TGTGCCAGCAGCGTCCGGACAGGGGAGGGGGAGACCCAGTACTTC.